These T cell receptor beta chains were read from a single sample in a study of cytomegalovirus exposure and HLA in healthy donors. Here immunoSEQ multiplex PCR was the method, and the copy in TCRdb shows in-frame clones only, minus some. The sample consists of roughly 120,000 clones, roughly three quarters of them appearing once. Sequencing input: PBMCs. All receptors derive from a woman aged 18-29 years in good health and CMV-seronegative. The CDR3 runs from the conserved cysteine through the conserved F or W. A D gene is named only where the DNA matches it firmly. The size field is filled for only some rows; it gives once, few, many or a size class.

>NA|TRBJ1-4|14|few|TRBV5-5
CASSSGTSNEKLFF
TGTGCCAGCAGCTCGGGGACAAGTAATGAAAAACTGTTTTTT
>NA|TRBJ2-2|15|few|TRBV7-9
CASSLANRGTGELFF
TGTGCCAGCAGCTTAGCGAACCGGGGCACCGGGGAGCTGTTTTTT
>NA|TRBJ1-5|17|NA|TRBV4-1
CASSQERGGARNQPQHF
TGCGCCAGCAGCCAAGAGCGGGGAGGGGCGCGTAATCAGCCCCAGCATTTT
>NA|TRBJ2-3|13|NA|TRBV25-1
CASSGGITDTQYF
TGTGCCAGCAGTGGAGGGATCACAGATACGCAGTATTTT
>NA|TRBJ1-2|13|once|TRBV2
CASTKYPEGGYTF
TGTGCCAGCACTAAATACCCCGAGGGTGGCTACACCTTC
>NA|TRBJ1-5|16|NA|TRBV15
CATSRDRRQVGQPQHF
TGTGCCACCAGCAGAGATAGGCGACAGGTCGGTCAGCCCCAGCATTTT
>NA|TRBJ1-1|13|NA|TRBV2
CASITFLNTEAFF
TGTGCCAGCATAACATTTTTAAACACTGAAGCTTTCTTT
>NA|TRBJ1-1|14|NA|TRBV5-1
CASSPGHSATEAFF
TGCGCCAGCAGCCCGGGACATTCGGCCACTGAAGCTTTCTTT
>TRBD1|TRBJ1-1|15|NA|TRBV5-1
CASSLRTGENTEAFF
TGCGCCAGCAGCCTCCGGACAGGGGAAAACACTGAAGCTTTCTTT
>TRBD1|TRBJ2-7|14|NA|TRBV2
CASRLDRGSYEQYF
TGTGCCAGCCGACTCGACAGGGGCTCCTACGAGCAGTACTTC
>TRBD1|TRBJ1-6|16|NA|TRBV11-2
CASSPQGTSYNSPLHF
TGTGCCAGCAGTCCACAGGGGACCTCCTATAATTCACCCCTCCACTTT
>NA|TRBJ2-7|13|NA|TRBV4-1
CASSQARDYEQYF
TGCGCCAGCAGCCAGGCCCGGGACTACGAGCAGTACTTC
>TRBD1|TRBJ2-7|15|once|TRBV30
CAWIPAGQGSHEQYF
TGTGCCTGGATCCCGGCTGGACAGGGTAGCCACGAGCAGTACTTC
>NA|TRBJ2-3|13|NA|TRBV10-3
CAIRLQVPDTQYF
TGTGCCATCAGACTACAGGTCCCAGATACGCAGTATTTT
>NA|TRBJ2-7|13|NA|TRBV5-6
CASSSDRLDEQYF
TGTGCCAGCAGCAGCGACAGGCTAGACGAGCAGTACTTC
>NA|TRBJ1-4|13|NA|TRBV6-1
CASSERQGEKLFF
TGTGCCAGCAGTGAACGACAAGGTGAAAAACTGTTTTTT
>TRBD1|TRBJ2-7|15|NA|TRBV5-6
CASSLGGTVDYEQYF
TGTGCCAGCAGCTTGGGAGGGACAGTGGACTACGAGCAGTACTTC
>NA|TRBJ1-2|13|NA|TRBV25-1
CASQSAEFFGYTF
TGTGCCAGCCAATCAGCGGAATTTTTCGGCTACACCTTC
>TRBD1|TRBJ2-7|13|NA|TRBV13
CASRQQGGYEQYF
TGTGCCAGCAGGCAACAGGGGGGCTACGAGCAGTACTTC
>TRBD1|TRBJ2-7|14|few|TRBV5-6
CASSLQSDRRPQYF
TGTGCCAGCAGCTTGCAATCGGACAGGCGTCCGCAGTACTTC
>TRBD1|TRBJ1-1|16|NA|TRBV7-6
CASSLVTGGQDTEAFF
TGTGCCAGCAGCTTAGTGACAGGGGGCCAGGACACTGAAGCTTTCTTT
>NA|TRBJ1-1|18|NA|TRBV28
CASRKKGLAGLMNTEAFF
TGTGCCAGCAGAAAAAAAGGTTTGGCAGGCCTGATGAACACTGAAGCTTTCTTT